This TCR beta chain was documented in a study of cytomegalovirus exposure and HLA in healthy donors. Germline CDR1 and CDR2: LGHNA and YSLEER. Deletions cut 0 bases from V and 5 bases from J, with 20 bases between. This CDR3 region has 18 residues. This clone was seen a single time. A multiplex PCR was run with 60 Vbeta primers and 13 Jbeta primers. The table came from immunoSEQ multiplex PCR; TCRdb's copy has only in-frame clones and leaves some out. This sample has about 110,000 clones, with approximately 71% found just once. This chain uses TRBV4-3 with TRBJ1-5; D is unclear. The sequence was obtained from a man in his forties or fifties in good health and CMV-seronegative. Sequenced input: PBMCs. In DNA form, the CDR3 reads TGCGCCAGCAGCCAAGAGGTCTACGTCCTCCAGGCCGATCAGCCCCAGCATTTT. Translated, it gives CASSQEVYVLQADQPQHF.